A single sample is the source of the 24 T cell receptor beta chains below, sequenced in a study of blood T cell repertoires in COVID-19. The method was immunoSEQ multiplex PCR; TCRdb's version includes in-frame clones alone and lacks a portion of them. The table has 210,000 or so clones, around 80% seen once. The sequenced material came from peripheral blood. The receptors shown here come from a man aged 45-65 years who had recovered from COVID-19.

The V and J genes are TRBV6-5 and TRBJ2-2, with 7 bases identical to TRBD2. Looked up from germline, CDR1 is MNHEY and CDR2 is SVGAGI. V lost 7 bases and J lost 0; bases outside the gene matches: 5. There are 15 residues in the CDR3. The CDR3: CASIGGSPNTGELFF. CDR3 nucleotides: TGTGCCAGCATCGGCGGGAGCCCGAACACCGGGGAGCTGTTTTTT.

CDR3 coding DNA: TGTGCCAGTAGTATTGACGGCAGGGGTAACTATGGCTACACCTTC. Its protein is CASSIDGRGNYGYTF. This rearrangement joins TRBV19 to TRBJ1-2, with D perhaps TRBD1 (6 bases). CDR1 is LNHDA, CDR2 SQIVND, per germline (reference sequence). V lost 3 bases to trimming and J lost 1 base, with 12 bases between them. The CDR3 spans 15 residues.

The rearrangement joins TRBV30 to TRBJ1-1; the match to TRBD1 covers 7 bases. This CDR3 is built from 13 residues. V was pared by 2 bases and J by 5 bases, with 5 bases of the junction left unmatched. Germline V gene data show CDR1 as GTSNPN and CDR2 as SVGIG (reference sequence). The CDR3, as DNA: TGTGCCTGGAGTTTAACAGGGGATACTGAAGCTTTCTTT. It encodes CAWSLTGDTEAFF.

The V and J genes are TRBV19 and TRBJ2-7; 7 positions match TRBD1. The V gene end was trimmed by 8 bases and the J gene end by 4 bases; junction bases not matched to a gene: 11. CDR3 length: 14 amino acids. In germline, CDR1 is LNHDA, CDR2 SQIVND (reference sequence). The CDR3 DNA reads TGTGCCAGTTCAACAGGGGTCTTTGGGTACGAGCAGTACTTC. Amino acid sequence: CASSTGVFGYEQYF.

The chain carries TRBV6-7 and TRBJ2-3; no clear D gene. TRBV6-7 is reported as an ORF; its role is uncertain. V lost 0 bases to trimming and J lost 2 bases, with 9 bases between them. The CDR3 consists of 15 residues. This chain's CDR3 is CASSYSPGVTDTQYF. The CDR3 DNA sequence: TGTGCCAGCAGTTACTCTCCCGGTGTCACAGATACGCAGTATTTT.

The chain joins TRBV5-5 to TRBJ1-4, with 7 bases matching TRBD1. J was trimmed by 7 bases and V by 3 bases; bases with no gene match: 12. Germline V gives CDR1 SGHKS, CDR2 YYEKEE (reference sequence). The CDR3 spans 16 residues. In DNA form, the CDR3 reads TGTGCCAGCAGCTCAAACAAAGGGGGCGAGGTTGAAAAACTGTTTTTT. Residues: CASSSNKGGEVEKLFF.

The chain joins TRBV6-2 or TRBV6-3 to TRBJ2-7, with TRBD1 identical over 7 bases. V lost 2 bases to trimming and J lost 5 bases; unmatched junction nucleotides: 9. The CDR3 length is 15 residues. Germline CDR1 MNHEY, CDR2 SVGEGT. In nucleotides, the CDR3 is TGTGCCAGCAGTTACGTGAAGACAGGGAAAAACGAGCAGTACTTC. Residues: CASSYVKTGKNEQYF.

The chain couples TRBV28 to TRBJ1-5; no clear D gene. CDR1 is MDHEN and CDR2 is SYDVKM in the germline V gene. The CDR3 consists of 14 residues. V was trimmed by 2 bases and J by 4 bases, leaving 9 bases between them. The chain's CDR3 is CASSLATVNQPQHF. The DNA for the CDR3 is TGTGCCAGCAGTTTAGCTACAGTAAATCAGCCCCAGCATTTT.

This sequence joins TRBV9 and TRBJ2-3; perhaps TRBD2 as D (5 bases). This CDR3 spans 14 amino acids. V was pared by 3 bases and J by 10 bases, with 18 bases between. Germline V gene lookup returns CDR1 SGDLS and CDR2 YYNGEE. The CDR3 DNA sequence: TGTGCCAGCAGCGGGGCGGCGGGTCTTTCGGCGCAGTATTTT. Its translation: CASSGAAGLSAQYF. Combining the CDR3 with reference TRBV9 and TRBJ2-3 gives the whole variable domain DSGVTQTPKHLITATGQRVTLRCSPRSGDLSVYWYQQSLDQGLQFLIQYYNGEERAKGNILERFSAQQFPDLHSELNLSSLELGDSALYFCASSGAAGLSAQYFGPGTRLTVL.

The chain joins TRBV18 to TRBJ2-2; 11 bases map to TRBD1. This CDR3 has 16 residues. After removal of 1 base from V and 6 bases from J, the junction contained 4 bases not matched to a gene. CDR1 KGHSH and CDR2 LQKENI come from the germline V gene. The CDR3 protein is CASSPRDRGNAGELFF. The CDR3 nucleotides are TGTGCCAGCTCACCACGGGACAGGGGGAATGCCGGGGAGCTGTTTTTT.

This clone was recorded a few times. The rearrangement uses TRBV27 and TRBJ1-2, with D maybe TRBD1 (5 bases). This CDR3 contains 15 residues. V was shortened by 5 bases and J by 2 bases, with 15 bases between the two germline ends. Germline CDR1 is MNHEY and CDR2 is SMNVEV (reference sequence). The CDR3 bases are TGTGCCAGCAGTCTGACCAGGGCTTCGAACTATGGCTACACCTTC. The encoded protein is CASSLTRASNYGYTF.

The chain joins TRBV18 to TRBJ2-1, with D unresolved. Trimming cost V 3 bases and J 9 bases, with 9 bases left between them. The CDR3 has 12 amino acids. Germline-derived CDR1 and CDR2 are KGHSH and LQKENI. The CDR3 is CASSPDSGEQFF. DNA of the CDR3: TGTGCCAGCTCACCCGACTCGGGTGAGCAGTTCTTC.

This sequence joins TRBV13 and TRBJ2-3, with D perhaps TRBD2 (8 bases). Germline CDR1 is PRHDT and CDR2 is FYEKMQ (reference sequence). The CDR3 is 15 amino acids. Trimming removed 4 bases at V and 10 bases at J, with 21 bases between. The CDR3 loop reads CASSSGGLGRGAQYF. For the CDR3, the DNA is TGTGCCAGCAGCTCAGGGGGACTAGGGAGAGGAGCGCAGTATTTT.

This clone was picked up one time. This sample includes further DNA sequences coding for the same CDR3. The V gene is TRBV28, the J gene TRBJ1-2; D possibly corresponds to TRBD1 (6 bases). V shed 5 bases and J shed 2 bases, with 9 bases lying between them. The CDR3 runs 13 residues. Germline V gene lookup returns CDR1 MDHEN and CDR2 SYDVKM. The CDR3 DNA follows: TGTGCCAGCAGTCCCGACAGGAACTATGGCTACACCTTC. This codes for CASSPDRNYGYTF.

In this sample, this clone turned up once. V usage is TRBV1 and J usage is TRBJ2-1; TRBD2, as called in the table, went unchecked against the DNA. TRBV1 is a known pseudogene. The CDR3 has 21 residues. Here the CDR3 DNA reads TGCACCAGCAGCCAAGTGGTTCAGCCGGGAAAGGGAGATGGCCTATACAATGAGCAGTTCTTC. Translation gives CTSSQVVQPGKGDGLYNEQFF.

The chain's CDR3 is CASSLSMGSGISKTQYF. The DNA for the CDR3 is TGTGCCAGCAGCTTGTCAATGGGTAGCGGGATATCAAAGACCCAGTACTTC. This chain links TRBV7-2 with TRBJ2-5, with TRBD2 identical over 8 bases. The CDR3 extends over 17 amino acids. Germline V CDR1 and CDR2: SGHTA, FQGNSA. The trim removed 3 bases at V and 6 bases at J, leaving 15 bases unmatched.

In its sample, this clone was seen a few times. The genes are TRBV6-5 and TRBJ1-5, with TRBD1 identical over 8 bases. V gave up 0 bases and J gave up 6 bases; unmatched junction bases: 4. Per germline, CDR1 MNHEY and CDR2 SVGAGI. This CDR3 contains 15 residues. CDR3 loop: CASSYSQGAGQPQHF. The CDR3 DNA sequence: TGTGCCAGCAGTTACTCGCAGGGGGCAGGTCAGCCCCAGCATTTT.

This clone was detected only once. This chain links TRBV5-1 with TRBJ2-7; 9 bases are shared with TRBD1. The V gene's germline CDR1 is SGHRS and CDR2 YFSETQ. The CDR3 spans 15 residues. The ends lost 0 bases at V and 5 bases at J; junction bases unmatched: 6. This CDR3 reads CASSLGDRDIHEQYF. CDR3 DNA: TGCGCCAGCAGCTTGGGGGACAGGGACATCCACGAGCAGTACTTC.

This clone was seen just once. This rearrangement joins TRBV6-5 to TRBJ2-1; TRBD2 agrees at 10 bases. Trimming took 6 bases from V and 5 from J; bases not matched to a gene: 4. Looked up from germline, CDR1 is MNHEY and CDR2 is SVGAGI. CDR3 length: 14 residues. In nucleotides, the CDR3 is TGTGCCAGCAGCCTAGCGGGAGTAGACAATGAGCAGTTCTTC. Amino acids: CASSLAGVDNEQFF.

V and J are TRBV9 and TRBJ2-2; no clear D. Germline CDR1 SGDLS, CDR2 YYNGEE. V dropped 3 bases and J dropped 8 bases, with 8 bases sitting between them. The CDR3 is made up of 12 amino acids. Here the CDR3 reads CASSESKGELFF. CDR3 nucleotides: TGTGCCAGCAGCGAAAGCAAAGGGGAGCTGTTTTTT.

The chain joins TRBV12-5 to TRBJ1-1; 9 bases map to TRBD1. Germline values: CDR1 LGHNT, CDR2 FRNRAP. Unmatched junction bases numbered 6, after V lost 5 bases and J lost 5 bases. There are 14 residues in the CDR3. The CDR3 DNA is TGTGCTAGTGGTACCGGGACAGGGAGAACTGAAGCTTTCTTT. Amino acid sequence: CASGTGTGRTEAFF.

This sequence joins TRBV5-1 and TRBJ2-1; possible D gene TRBD2, 5 bases. Per germline, CDR1 SGHRS and CDR2 YFSETQ. V lost 1 base and J lost 5, with 13 bases in between. This CDR3 has 15 amino acids. CDR3 in DNA: TGCGCCAGCAGCTTGCGCGCGGGCCAGAACAATGAGCAGTTCTTC. This translates into CASSLRAGQNNEQFF.

The rearrangement links TRBV5-1 to TRBJ1-1; 7 bases map to TRBD1. After removal of 4 bases from V and 8 bases from J, the junction contained 17 bases not matched to a gene. The CDR3 has 16 residues. Germline V gives CDR1 SGHRS, CDR2 YFSETQ. CDR3 DNA sequence: TGCGCCAGCAGCCTAAGCCCACAGGGGTTACCGAACGAAGCTTTCTTT. It specifies CASSLSPQGLPNEAFF.

V usage is TRBV7-8 and J usage is TRBJ2-7; D possibly corresponds to TRBD1 (5 bases). Trimming pared 1 base from V and 0 bases from J, leaving 10 bases between. Per the germline V gene, CDR1 is SGHVS and CDR2 is FQNEAQ. This CDR3 has 15 residues. The CDR3 bases are TGTGCCAGCAGCTTAGAGACAGTCGGCTCCTACGAGCAGTACTTC. Translating it yields CASSLETVGSYEQYF. The variable domain in full, with the rest retrieved from reference TRBV7-8 and TRBJ2-7, is GAGVSQSPRYKVAKRGQDVALRCDPISGHVSLFWYQQALGQGPEFLTYFQNEAQLDKSGLPSDRFFAERPEGSVSTLKIQRTQQEDSAVYLCASSLETVGSYEQYFGPGTRLTVT.